This T cell receptor (beta chain) was retrieved from a study of cytomegalovirus exposure and HLA in healthy donors (dated by TCRdb to the late 2010s). Regarding the complete study: An earlier analysis of approximately 590 of the donors reported 250 to 350 Gb of sequence data and 120 million or so unique TCR beta sequences from 190 million or so T cells. About 320 gigabases of sequencing data and 80 million or so unique TCR sequences were included in an early release covering about 700 HLA-typed donors. Of the 300 to 500 genotyped donors, approximately 80% were placed in the genetic ancestry cluster associated with self-reported Caucasian donors. The study was designed to test whether signatures of past pathogen exposure could be identified by cataloging public T cell receptors. Using immunosequencing, the study profiled T cell repertoires from approximately 700 subjects and related those repertoires to cytomegalovirus serostatus. Besides the first cohort of 500 to 700 subjects, a separate validation cohort made up of roughly 130 different subjects was used. The study combined high-throughput TCR immunosequencing, statistical association of individual TCRs with disease status, and machine learning to predict cytomegalovirus infection status. A later analysis re-examined previously published TCR beta repertoires from 500 to 700 donors and added high-resolution HLA genotyping to investigate patterns of TCR occurrence. Rather than using new phenotypic data, the later analysis identified candidate immune exposures from TCR beta sequences and from how often those sequences occurred across donors. To decide whether each TCR beta V gene segment behaved as functional or pseudogenic, an earlier analysis of approximately 590 of the donors relied on high-throughput TCR beta sequencing. Donor age, sex, ethnicity and CMV serostatus were collected together with the repertoire data. In a later genetic analysis, genome-wide SNP genotypes for about 55% of the roughly 670 donors were used, and that subset was treated as a discovery cohort. All discovery cohort repertoires had been generated on a single sequencing platform. HLA typing covered class I and class II loci at four-digit resolution. The number of typed donors differed by locus: about 629-640 for A, B, C, DRB1 and DQB1; approximately 520 for DQA1; approximately 600 for DPA1; and about 450 for DPB1. Four or five DR-DQ haplotypes were handled as single units for association and clustering because linkage in the cohort was strong. Among a few hundred genotyped donors of the cohort, an average of approximately 250,000 unique TCR beta nucleotide sequences were sequenced per donor, 15% to 20% of them non-productive. The investigation overall reported the following: Because HLA typing was missing for some donors at each locus, association tests included only the typed subset. According to a later genetic analysis, donors in an Asian-associated ancestry cluster had fewer N-insertions in productive TCRs than the approximately 670-donor mean. A later genetic analysis associated a missense DCLRE1C variant with V-gene and J-gene trimming of TCR beta chains, and an independent cohort replicated the association. A cluster of highly shared sequence variants was judged likely to be a technical artifact of the sequencing pipeline. Most TCR sequences were seen in very few donors, while some public TCRs were found in many individuals. Immune exposure information for the cohort was limited to CMV serostatus. The 87-base-pair reads could not distinguish some IMGT-functional V segments, including TRBV6-2 and TRBV6-3, so those segments were excluded. A few of the identified cytomegalovirus-associated TCR beta chains were confirmed in vitro to be specific for cytomegalovirus antigens. Cytomegalovirus status was reported to be diagnosed by the classifier with high specificity and sensitivity in both the original and validation cohorts. Presence/absence analyses assumed roughly uniform sequencing depth across donors, an assumption that may not hold. Several of the top co-occurrence clusters appeared to be linked to parvovirus B19, influenza, CMV and Epstein-Barr virus, according to a later analysis. Compared with equally common non-associated chains, HLA-associated TCR beta chains in a later analysis were more clonally expanded and had lower generation probabilities. In this cohort, only TCR beta chains were sequenced, and detectable features were limited by the absence of alpha or paired-chain data. Linkage disequilibrium might explain the correlated functional status among segregating V segments, but an unknown experimental factor could not be excluded. Because counts were too low, about 18 rarely observed V segments, including chromosome 9 orphons, were excluded from the earlier analysis of about 500 of the donors. A later analysis found that TCR association rates varied across HLA loci, with DRB1 alleles showing the most associated TCRs and HLA-C alleles the fewest. A later analysis associated about 17,000 TCR beta sequences with specific HLA alleles at a false discovery rate of 0.05. Assigning TCR associations to individual alleles was difficult when HLA alleles, especially DR and DQ, strongly co-occurred. In a later analysis, most CMV-associated TCR beta chains were found to appear HLA-restricted, with HLA associations seemingly driven largely by CMV exposure. In the study, about 150 TCR beta chains were listed as associated with cytomegalovirus. In an earlier analysis of several hundred of the donors, most TCR beta V segments were observed in productive rearrangements about 90% or about 30% of the time, broadly matching IMGT annotations. A further reported finding was that TCR beta sequences accurately predicted the HLA-A and HLA-B alleles for most subjects in the first cohort. The authors suggested that the approach could potentially be generalized to other disease states and immunological phenotypes.

The cohort consisted of 650 to 700 healthy bone marrow donors. All cohort members were sampled while nominally healthy, although unrecorded immune exposures were likely present. Of the approximately 700 cohort members, almost 300 had positive CMV serostatus and just over 350 had negative CMV serostatus, and CMV serostatus was not recorded for the donor. A peripheral blood sample was provided by each donor, and peripheral blood mononuclear cells were used for TCR beta sequencing. The Qiagen DNeasy Blood Extraction Kit was used to extract genomic DNA from the blood cell samples. Library preparation was by the immunoSEQ multiplex PCR assay. For the multiplex PCR, a mixture combining 60 forward primers for TCR Vbeta segments and 13 reverse primers for TCR Jbeta segments was used. A multiplex PCR assay on genomic DNA amplified the CDR3 region of rearranged TCR beta genes. The amplified TCR beta libraries were sequenced on the Illumina HiSeq System as 87-base-pair reads. Regarding the original processing steps: A later analysis counted tens of millions of unique TCR beta chains across the 500 to 850 repertoires, and around 9.9 million of these chains were shared by at least two donors. Raw reads were error-corrected and collapsed into unique sequences with a nearest-neighbor algorithm that merged closely related sequences to remove PCR and sequencing errors. To assign V, D and J gene segments, CDR3 sequences were aligned to IMGT reference sequences. For a sequence to be retained, a match of at least six nucleotides to both a V gene segment and a J gene segment was required. A rearrangement was called productive if the CDR3 had no stop codons and remained in frame with V and J, and every other rearrangement was called non-productive. Following IMGT convention, CDR3 was defined as the stretch from the second conserved V-encoded cysteine up to the conserved J-encoded phenylalanine. In an earlier analysis of more than 550 of the donors, sequences lacking an unambiguous match to a single V gene segment were excluded. An earlier analysis of 587 of the donors classified V segments as functional when productive rearrangements were above 56.7% and as segregating when the standard deviation between donors was above 5%. A statistical classification framework was developed to diagnose cytomegalovirus status using the catalog of TCR beta chain sequences. In a later analysis, V and J genes were assigned by comparing TCR nucleotide sequences against IMGT/GENE-DB human TR gene sequences. Using the TCRdist pipeline, a later analysis assigned CDR3 sequences along with most-parsimonious VDJ recombination scenarios. In a later analysis, each TCR beta chain was defined by its CDR3 amino acid sequence together with its V-gene family, and reads without a unique V-gene family were excluded. A later analysis removed several hundred highly shared, low-generation-probability nucleotide sequences to deal with suspected cross-contamination and a sequencing artifact. A later analysis calculated a clonal expansion index for each public chain from normalized within-repertoire ranks of inferred template counts. In a later analysis, generation probabilities were computed with a VDJ recombination model fitted to out-of-frame rearrangements, and the resulting probabilities were checked against IGoR. Hypergeometric tests were used in a later analysis to score TCR-TCR, TCR-HLA and TCR-CMV co-occurrence, with a repertoire-size bias correction applied to the TCR pairs. A later analysis estimated false discovery rates by permuting HLA or CMV assignments 20 times. A later analysis grouped co-occurring TCRs with DBSCAN, adding TCRdist sequence similarity when clustering within HLA-allele-positive subsets. For co-occurrence clustering, repertoires with fewer than 30,000 or more than 120,000 public chains were excluded, along with 4 to 6 repertoires with anomalous nucleotide sharing. The source is immuneACCESS, and TCRdb retained only in-frame sequences with V and J called. Part of the clones is not carried over; for the studies checked, unresolved V genes explain less than half of this, and the remainder is unexplained. From that table come the V and J calls and clone size; the DNA was used to work out D and trimming. For this sample there are about 140,000 clones; around 77% appear just once. The ten largest clones capture under 5.5% of the sample.

This clone has a handful of counts. The target of this receptor is not known. Base quality data are lacking; no much larger clone is found one base away. CDR1 and CDR2 are drawn from the germline V gene: SGHAT, FQNNGV. Relative to germline, V is missing 0 bases and J is missing 2 bases, with 7 bases of the junction outside any gene match. There are 16 amino acids in the CDR3, from cysteine to phenylalanine inclusive. Of the read, only the CDR3 DNA is kept; its 48 bases are in frame from base 1. Material: PBMCs. The chain employs TRBV11-2 and TRBJ2-7; 7 nucleotides in the junction match TRBD1. The receptor was derived from a man aged 25-40 years in good health. Here is the DNA: TGTGCCAGCAGCTTAGAGTGGGACAGTAGGACCTACGAGCAGTACTTC. Translated, it gives CASSLEWDSRTYEQYF.